This TCR beta chain is drawn from a study of CD8 T cells in ankylosing spondylitis. Whole-study results and caveats: The authors reported significant enrichment of disease-linked clones in matched ankylosing spondylitis synovial fluid. Those disease-linked clones were CD8+; they were also relatively rare in peripheral blood. In synovial fluid and blood from reactive arthritis, some motif variants were previously reported. There was a TCR beta motif, made of eight highly homologous variants, that appeared characteristic of ankylosing spondylitis blood.

This clonotype was seen only a few times. The antigen is undetermined. The CDR3 runs to 14 residues. V lost 1 base and J lost 3, with 10 bases in between. Looked up from germline, CDR1 is DFQATT and CDR2 is SNEGSKA (reference sequence). Scientists made TCR beta libraries using quantitative 5'-RACE with molecular barcodes. A single record per CDR3 protein comes from TCRdb applying MiXCR to the 5' RACE reads. The sample lists around 890,000 distinct CDR3 sequences; 12% were seen once. This chain links TRBV20-1 with TRBJ2-1; D might be TRBD2 (5 bases). This TCR derives from a male donor with ankylosing spondylitis. Sequencing used blood, either unsorted or a sorted T cell fraction (not recorded which). The CDR3 here is CSARVVGDYNEQFF. CDR3 nucleotide sequence: TGCAGTGCTAGAGTTGTGGGAGACTACAATGAGCAGTTCTTC.